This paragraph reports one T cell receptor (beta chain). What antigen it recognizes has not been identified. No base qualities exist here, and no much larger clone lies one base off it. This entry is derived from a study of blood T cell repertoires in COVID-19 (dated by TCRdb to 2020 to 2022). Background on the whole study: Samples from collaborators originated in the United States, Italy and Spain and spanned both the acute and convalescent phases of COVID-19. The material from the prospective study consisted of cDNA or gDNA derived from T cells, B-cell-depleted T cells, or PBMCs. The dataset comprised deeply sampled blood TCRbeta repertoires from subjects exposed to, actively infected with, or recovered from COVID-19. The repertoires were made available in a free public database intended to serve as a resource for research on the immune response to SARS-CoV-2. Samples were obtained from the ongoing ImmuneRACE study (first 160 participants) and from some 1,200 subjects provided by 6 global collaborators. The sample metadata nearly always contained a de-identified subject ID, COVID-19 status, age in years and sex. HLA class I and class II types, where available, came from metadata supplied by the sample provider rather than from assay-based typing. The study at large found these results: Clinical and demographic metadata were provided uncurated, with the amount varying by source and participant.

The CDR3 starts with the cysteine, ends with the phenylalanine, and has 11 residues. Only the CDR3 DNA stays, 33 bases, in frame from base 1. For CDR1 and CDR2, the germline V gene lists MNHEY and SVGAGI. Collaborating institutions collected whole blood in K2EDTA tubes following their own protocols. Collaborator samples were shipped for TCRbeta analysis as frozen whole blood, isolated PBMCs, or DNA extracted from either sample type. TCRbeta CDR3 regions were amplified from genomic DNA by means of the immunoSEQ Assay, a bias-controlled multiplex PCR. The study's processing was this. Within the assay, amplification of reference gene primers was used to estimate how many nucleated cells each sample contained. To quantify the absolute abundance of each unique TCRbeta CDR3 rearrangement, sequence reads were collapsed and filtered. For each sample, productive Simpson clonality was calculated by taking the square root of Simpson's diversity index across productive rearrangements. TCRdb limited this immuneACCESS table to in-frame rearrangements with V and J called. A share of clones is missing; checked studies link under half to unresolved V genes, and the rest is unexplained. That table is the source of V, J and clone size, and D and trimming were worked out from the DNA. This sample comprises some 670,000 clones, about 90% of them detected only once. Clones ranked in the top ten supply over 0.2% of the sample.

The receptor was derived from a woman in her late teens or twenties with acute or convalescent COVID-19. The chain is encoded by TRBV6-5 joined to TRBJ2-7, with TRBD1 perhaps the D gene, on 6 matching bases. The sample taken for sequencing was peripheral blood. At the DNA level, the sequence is TGTGCGTCTCGGACAGCATACGAGCAGTACTTC. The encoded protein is CASRTAYEQYF.